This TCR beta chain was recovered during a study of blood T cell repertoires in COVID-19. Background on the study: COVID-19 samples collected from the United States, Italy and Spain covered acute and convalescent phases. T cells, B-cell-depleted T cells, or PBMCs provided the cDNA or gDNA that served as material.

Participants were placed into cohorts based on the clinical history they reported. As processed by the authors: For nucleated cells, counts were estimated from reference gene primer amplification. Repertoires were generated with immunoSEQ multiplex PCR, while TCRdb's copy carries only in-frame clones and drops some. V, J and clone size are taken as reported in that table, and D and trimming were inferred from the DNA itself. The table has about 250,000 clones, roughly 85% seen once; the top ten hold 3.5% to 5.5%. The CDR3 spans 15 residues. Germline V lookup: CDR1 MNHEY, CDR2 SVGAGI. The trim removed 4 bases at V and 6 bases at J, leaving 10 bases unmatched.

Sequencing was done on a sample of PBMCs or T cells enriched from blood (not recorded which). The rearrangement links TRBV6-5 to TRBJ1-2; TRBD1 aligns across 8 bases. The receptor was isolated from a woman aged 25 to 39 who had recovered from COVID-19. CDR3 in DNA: TGTGCCAGCAGTTTCGGACAGGGTATTTTTGATGGCTACACCTTC. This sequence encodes CASSFGQGIFDGYTF.